The 17 T cell receptor beta chains below come from one sample, sequenced in a study of a mutant IDH1 vaccine in newly diagnosed glioma (dated by TCRdb to the early 2020s). For these receptors, no antigen is known. Reading the label with the study, this specimen's time point is: week 11, during vaccination. A 20-mer mutant IDH1 peptide at 300 micrograms in Montanide made up each vaccine dose, which was injected subcutaneously together with topical imiquimod. The library was obtained by the immunoSEQ multiplex PCR assay. The table comes from immuneACCESS by way of TCRdb, which keeps in-frame sequences with V and J called. Part of the clones is missing from these tables; in studies checked, under half for an unresolved V gene and the rest for unknown reasons. This sample lists about 67,000 clones; 75% to 90% were detected once. Clones ranked in the top ten supply 1.5% to 2.5% of the sample. The sequencing here drew on PBMCs, taken from a glioma patient whose treatment included an IDH1 peptide vaccine. The receptors were gathered from a man in his forties with glioma.

The CDR3 DNA reads TGTGCCAGCCATAGAGGGGGACCTGAAGCTTTCTTT. Protein sequence: CASHRGGPEAFF. This chain uses TRBV7-2 with TRBJ1-1; D may be TRBD1 (6 bases). CDR1 is SGHTA, CDR2 FQGNSA, per germline. Trimming cost V 8 bases and J 6 bases, with 13 bases left between them. There are 12 residues in the CDR3. Based on the CDR3 plus reference TRBV7-2 and TRBJ1-1, the full variable domain is GAGVSQSPSNKVTEKGKDVELRCDPISGHTALYWYRQSLGQGLEFLIYFQGNSAPDKSGLPSDRFSAERTGGSVSTLTIQRTQQEDSAVYLCASHRGGPEAFFGQGTRLTVV.

This chain links TRBV14 with TRBJ1-6; the match to TRBD1 covers 10 bases. Germline V CDR1 and CDR2: SGHDN, FVKESK. The CDR3 extends over 14 amino acids. V lost 4 bases, J lost 6 bases, and 0 bases stayed unmatched. The CDR3 is CASSRDRGNSPLHF. In DNA, the CDR3 is TGTGCCAGCAGCCGGGACAGGGGTAATTCACCCCTCCACTTT.

The rearrangement joins TRBV4-2 to TRBJ2-5; D gene ambiguous. The germline V and J ends were trimmed by 3 bases and 7 bases, with 12 bases remaining between them. The CDR3 loop spans 13 amino acids. Germline V CDR1 and CDR2: LGHNA, YNFKEQ. Written as DNA, the CDR3 is TGTGCCAGCAGCCAGGCTTCTCATGGGACCCAGTACTTC. This codes for CASSQASHGTQYF.

The J gene is TRBJ1-2, the V gene TRBV11-2; a weak D match, TRBD1 (6 bases). Looked up from germline, CDR1 is SGHAT and CDR2 is FQNNGV. Trimming shortened V by 3 bases and J by 6 bases, and 17 bases separated the two germline ends. This CDR3 is built from 15 residues. The CDR3 sequence is CASSFFRGKGHGYTF. For the CDR3, the DNA is TGTGCCAGCAGCTTCTTCAGGGGTAAGGGCCATGGCTACACCTTC.

This rearrangement joins TRBV2 to TRBJ2-7; D perhaps matches TRBD1 (6 bases). CDR1 and CDR2 from the germline V gene are SNHLY and FYNNEI. Trimming shortened V by 6 bases and J by 0 bases, and 15 bases separated the two germline ends. CDR3 length: 15 amino acids. This CDR3 reads CASSPRGESSYEQYF. CDR3 in DNA: TGTGCCAGCAGCCCCAGGGGTGAGAGCTCCTACGAGCAGTACTTC.

The rearrangement links TRBV5-1 to TRBJ2-1, with TRBD2 matching over 14 bases. Germline CDR1 SGHRS, CDR2 YFSETQ. After removal of 4 bases from V and 10 bases from J, the junction contained 10 bases not matched to a gene. The CDR3 length is 16 residues. This CDR3 reads CASSTDPGTSGREQFF. CDR3 bases: TGCGCCAGCAGCACGGACCCCGGGACTAGCGGGAGAGAGCAGTTCTTC.

This chain joins TRBV5-1 and TRBJ2-2, with a tentative D call TRBD1 (7 bases). Trimming pared 7 bases from V and 5 bases from J, leaving 33 bases between. The CDR3 spans 20 residues. Germline CDR1 SGHRS, CDR2 YFSETQ. The CDR3 DNA reads as TGCGCCAGCGGATATCGAACCGATGGGAGGAGACAGGGAAAGACCGGGGAGCTGTTTTTT. Protein: CASGYRTDGRRQGKTGELFF.

This chain joins TRBV6-5 and TRBJ1-6; TRBD1 is a possible D gene (6 bases). From germline, CDR1 is MNHEY and CDR2 SVGAGI. CDR3 length: 15 amino acids. Trimming cost V 6 bases and J 15 bases, with 24 bases left between them. For the CDR3, the DNA is TGTGCCAGCAGAGCCCTTGGACAGCTCGTTACGGGCCTCCACTTT. Translation gives CASRALGQLVTGLHF.

This chain's CDR3 is CASSRGPGLAGNEQFF. The CDR3 nucleotides read TGTGCCAGTAGTAGGGGACCGGGACTAGCGGGGAATGAGCAGTTCTTC. This rearrangement joins TRBV19 to TRBJ2-1, with TRBD2 matching 13 bases. Trimming cost V 4 bases and J 7 bases; bases outside gene matches: 7. In germline, CDR1 is LNHDA, CDR2 SQIVND (reference sequence). The CDR3 extends over 16 amino acids.

V usage is TRBV6-5 and J usage is TRBJ2-5, with TRBD2 as a possible D gene (5 bases). Trimming removed 5 bases at V and 5 bases at J, with 12 bases between. Germline CDR1 MNHEY, CDR2 SVGAGI. The CDR3 totals 13 residues. CDR3 protein: CASSQEEMETQYF. DNA for the CDR3: TGTGCCAGCAGTCAGGAGGAGATGGAGACCCAGTACTTC.

V usage is TRBV6-1 and J usage is TRBJ2-1; D might be TRBD2 (5 bases). CDR1 is MNHNS, CDR2 SASEGT, per germline. V was cut by 2 bases and J by 9 bases, with 17 bases left in between. This CDR3 spans 15 amino acids. The CDR3 coding sequence is TGTGCCAGCAGTGAACAATCTTCTAGCTTGGGTGAGCAGTTCTTC. Translation: CASSEQSSSLGEQFF.

V usage is TRBV30 and J usage is TRBJ2-1, with 10 bases aligning to TRBD1. The ends lost 2 bases at V and 5 bases at J; junction bases unmatched: 3. The CDR3 sequence is 14 residues long. CDR1 is GTSNPN, CDR2 SVGIG, per germline (reference sequence). The CDR3 here is CAWSTGQGDNEQFF. In nucleotides, the CDR3 is TGTGCCTGGAGTACCGGACAGGGGGACAATGAGCAGTTCTTC. Based on the CDR3 plus reference TRBV30 and TRBJ2-1, the full variable domain is SQTIHQWPATLVQPVGSPLSLECTVEGTSNPNLYWYRQAAGRGLQLLFYSVGIGQISSEVPQNLSASRPQDRQFILSSKKLLLSDSGFYLCAWSTGQGDNEQFFGPGTRLTVL.

The CDR3: CASTRVRVEGYTF. As DNA, the CDR3 is TGTGCCAGCACAAGGGTCAGGGTCGAGGGCTACACCTTC. This chain joins TRBV2 and TRBJ1-2; D may be TRBD1 (5 bases). There are 13 residues in the CDR3. The germline gives CDR1 SNHLY, CDR2 FYNNEI. Between the trimmed V and J ends, which lost 7 bases and 8 bases, there was a span of 17 bases.

This CDR3 is CASSWAGAETQYF. As DNA, the CDR3 is TGTGCCAGCAGCTGGGCAGGTGCGGAGACCCAGTACTTC. The chain recombines TRBV7-9 with TRBJ2-5; D gene unclear. The CDR3 contains 13 residues. Looked up from germline, CDR1 is SEHNR and CDR2 is FQNEAQ (reference sequence). V lost 4 bases and J lost 5, with 11 bases in between.

The V and J genes are TRBV7-9 and TRBJ2-1; tentatively, D is TRBD1 (6 bases). The CDR3 consists of 15 residues. Germline V gene lookup returns CDR1 SEHNR and CDR2 FQNEAQ (reference sequence). Deletions cut 2 bases from V and 4 bases from J, with 12 bases between. The CDR3, as DNA: TGTGCCAGCAGCTTACAGGGGCCACCATACAATGAGCAGTTCTTC. This encodes CASSLQGPPYNEQFF.

The chain employs TRBV27 and TRBJ1-4; D unresolved. The CDR3 runs to 15 residues. Germline CDR1 reads MNHEY; CDR2 reads SMNVEV (reference sequence). Trimming took 2 bases from V and 3 from J, leaving 10 bases between them. The CDR3: CASSLAAGSNEKLFF. The CDR3 region has the DNA TGTGCCAGCAGTTTAGCGGCCGGGTCTAATGAAAAACTGTTTTTT.

J is TRBJ2-6 and V is TRBV19; 11 bases line up with TRBD2. V lost 1 base and J lost 0; bases outside the gene matches: 5. Germline lookup yields CDR1 LNHDA and CDR2 SQIVND (reference sequence). There are 19 residues in the CDR3. DNA of the CDR3: TGTGCCAGTAGTATAGTCAGGCTAGCGGGAGGCTCTGGGGCCAACGTCCTGACTTTC. Its translation: CASSIVRLAGGSGANVLTF.